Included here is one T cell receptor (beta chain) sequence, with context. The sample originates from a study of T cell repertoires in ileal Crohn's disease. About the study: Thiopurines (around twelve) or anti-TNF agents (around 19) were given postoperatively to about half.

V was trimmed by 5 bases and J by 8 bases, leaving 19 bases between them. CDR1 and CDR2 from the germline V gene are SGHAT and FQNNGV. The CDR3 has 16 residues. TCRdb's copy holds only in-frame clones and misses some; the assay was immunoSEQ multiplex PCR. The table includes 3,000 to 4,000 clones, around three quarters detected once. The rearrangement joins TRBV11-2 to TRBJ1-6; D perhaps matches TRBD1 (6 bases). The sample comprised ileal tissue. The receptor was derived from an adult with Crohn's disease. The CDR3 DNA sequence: TGTGCCAGCAGCCCCCAGTGGGGGGGCCGCGATTCACCCCTCCACTTT. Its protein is CASSPQWGGRDSPLHF.